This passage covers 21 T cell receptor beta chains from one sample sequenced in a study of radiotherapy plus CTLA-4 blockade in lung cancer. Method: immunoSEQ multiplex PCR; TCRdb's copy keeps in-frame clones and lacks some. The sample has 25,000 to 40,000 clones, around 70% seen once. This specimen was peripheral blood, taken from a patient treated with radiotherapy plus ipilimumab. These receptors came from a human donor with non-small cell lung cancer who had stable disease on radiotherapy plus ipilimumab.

The CDR3 DNA is TGTGCCAGCAGGATCGCGTTTAAGCGGGAGGGAGGTACGCAGTATTTT. This sequence encodes CASRIAFKREGGTQYF. The genes are TRBV11-2 and TRBJ2-3, with 10 bases matching TRBD2. The ends lost 6 bases at V and 8 bases at J; junction bases unmatched: 14. CDR1 is SGHAT, CDR2 FQNNGV, per germline. This CDR3 region has 16 residues.

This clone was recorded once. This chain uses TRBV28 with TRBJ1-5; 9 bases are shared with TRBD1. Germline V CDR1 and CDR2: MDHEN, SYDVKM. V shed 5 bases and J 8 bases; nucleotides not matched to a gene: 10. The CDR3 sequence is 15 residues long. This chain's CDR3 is CASSDNTGGGKPQHF. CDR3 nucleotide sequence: TGTGCCAGCAGTGACAATACAGGGGGCGGTAAGCCCCAGCATTTT.

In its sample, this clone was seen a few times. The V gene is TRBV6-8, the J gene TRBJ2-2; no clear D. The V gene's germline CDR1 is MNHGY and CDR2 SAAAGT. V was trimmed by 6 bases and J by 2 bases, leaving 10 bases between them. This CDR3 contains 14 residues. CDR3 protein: CASRVGQNTGELFF. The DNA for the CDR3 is TGTGCCAGCAGAGTCGGCCAAAACACCGGGGAGCTGTTTTTT.

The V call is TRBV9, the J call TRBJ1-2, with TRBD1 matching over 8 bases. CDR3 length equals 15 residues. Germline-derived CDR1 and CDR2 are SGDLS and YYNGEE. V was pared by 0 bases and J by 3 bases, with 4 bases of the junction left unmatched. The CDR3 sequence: CASSVGLTGDYGYTF. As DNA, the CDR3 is TGTGCCAGCAGCGTAGGACTGACAGGGGACTATGGCTACACCTTC.

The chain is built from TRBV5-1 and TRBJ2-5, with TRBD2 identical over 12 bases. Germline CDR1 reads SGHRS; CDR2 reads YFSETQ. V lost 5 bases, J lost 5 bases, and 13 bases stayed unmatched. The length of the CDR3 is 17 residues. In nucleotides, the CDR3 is TGCGCCAGCAGTTGGTCTAGCGGGAGGGGGTTTGACGAGACCCAGTACTTC. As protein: CASSWSSGRGFDETQYF.

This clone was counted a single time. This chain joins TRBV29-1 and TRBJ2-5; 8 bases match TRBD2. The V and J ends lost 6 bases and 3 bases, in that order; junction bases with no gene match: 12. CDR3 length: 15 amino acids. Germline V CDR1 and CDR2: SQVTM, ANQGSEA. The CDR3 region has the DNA TGCAGCGTGCCGGGACTAGGAACGGGGGAAGAGACCCAGTACTTC. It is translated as CSVPGLGTGEETQYF.

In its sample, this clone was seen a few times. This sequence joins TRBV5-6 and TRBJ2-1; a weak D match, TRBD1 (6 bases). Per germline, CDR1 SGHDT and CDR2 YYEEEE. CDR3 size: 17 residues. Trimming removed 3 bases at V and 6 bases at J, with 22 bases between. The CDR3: CASSSLGGTRTVNEQFF. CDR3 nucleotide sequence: TGTGCCAGCAGCTCCCTAGGGGGTACCAGGACCGTCAATGAGCAGTTCTTC. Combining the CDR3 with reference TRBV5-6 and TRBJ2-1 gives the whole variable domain DAGVTQSPTHLIKTRGQQVTLRCSPKSGHDTVSWYQQALGQGPQFIFQYYEEEERQRGNFPDRFSGHQFPNYSSELNVNALLLGDSALYLCASSSLGGTRTVNEQFFGPGTRLTVL.

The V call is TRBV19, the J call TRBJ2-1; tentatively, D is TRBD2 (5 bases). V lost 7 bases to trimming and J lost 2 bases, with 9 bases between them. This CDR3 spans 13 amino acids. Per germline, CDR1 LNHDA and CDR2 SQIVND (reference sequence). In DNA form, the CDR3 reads TGTGCCAGTAACCGGGAACCCTACAATGAGCAGTTCTTC. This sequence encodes CASNREPYNEQFF.

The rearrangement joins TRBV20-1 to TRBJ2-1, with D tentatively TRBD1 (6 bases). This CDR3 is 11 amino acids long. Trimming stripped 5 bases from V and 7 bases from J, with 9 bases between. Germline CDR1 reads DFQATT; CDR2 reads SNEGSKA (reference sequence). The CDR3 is CSAWTDNEQFF. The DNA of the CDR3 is TGCAGTGCTTGGACAGATAATGAGCAGTTCTTC.

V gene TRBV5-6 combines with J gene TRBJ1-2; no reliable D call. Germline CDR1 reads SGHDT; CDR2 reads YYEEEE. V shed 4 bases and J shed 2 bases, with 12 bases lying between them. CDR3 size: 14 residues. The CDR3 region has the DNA TGTGCCAGCAGCACCTCCATGATCAACTATGGCTACACCTTC. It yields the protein CASSTSMINYGYTF.

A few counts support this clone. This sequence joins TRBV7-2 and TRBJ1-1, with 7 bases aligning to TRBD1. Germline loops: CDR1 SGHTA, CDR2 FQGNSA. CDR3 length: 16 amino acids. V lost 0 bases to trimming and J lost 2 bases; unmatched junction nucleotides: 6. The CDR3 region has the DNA TGTGCCAGCAGCTTAGCGACAGGGTACCTAAACACTGAAGCTTTCTTT. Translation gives CASSLATGYLNTEAFF.

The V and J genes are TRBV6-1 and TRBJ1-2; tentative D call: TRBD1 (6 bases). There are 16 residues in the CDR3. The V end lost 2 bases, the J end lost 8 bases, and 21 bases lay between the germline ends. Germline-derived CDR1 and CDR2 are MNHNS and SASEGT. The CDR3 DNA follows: TGTGCCAGCAGTGAAAACCTTGGTGGGACCCAGGGGGGCTACACCTTC. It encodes CASSENLGGTQGGYTF.

CDR3 in DNA: TGTGCCAGCAGCTTAGCGTCGGGGAACACTGAAGCTTTCTTT. This sequence encodes CASSLASGNTEAFF. V is TRBV11-1 and J is TRBJ1-1; D is uncertain. The ends were cut back, 0 bases at V and 1 base at J, with 6 bases in the middle. CDR3 length equals 14 residues. Looked up from germline, CDR1 is SGHAT and CDR2 is FQDESV (reference sequence).

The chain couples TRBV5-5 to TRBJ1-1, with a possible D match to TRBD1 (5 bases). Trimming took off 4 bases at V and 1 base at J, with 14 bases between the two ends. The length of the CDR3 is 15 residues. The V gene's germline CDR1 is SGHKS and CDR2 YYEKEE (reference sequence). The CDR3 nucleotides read TGTGCCAGCAGCCTGGGGCCCATGGGGAACACTGAAGCTTTCTTT. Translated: CASSLGPMGNTEAFF.

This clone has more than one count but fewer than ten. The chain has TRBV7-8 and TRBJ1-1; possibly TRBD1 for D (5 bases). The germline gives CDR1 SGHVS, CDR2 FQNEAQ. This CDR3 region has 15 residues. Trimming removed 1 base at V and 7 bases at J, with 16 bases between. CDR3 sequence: CASSLVRDPGREAFF. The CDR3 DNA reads TGTGCCAGCAGCTTAGTACGGGACCCGGGGCGTGAAGCTTTCTTT.

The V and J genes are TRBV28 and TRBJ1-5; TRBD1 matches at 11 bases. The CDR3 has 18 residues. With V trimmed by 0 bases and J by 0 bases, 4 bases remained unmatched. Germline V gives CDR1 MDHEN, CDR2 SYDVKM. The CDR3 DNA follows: TGTGCCAGCAGTTTATGGGGGACAGGGGGTTTTAGCAATCAGCCCCAGCATTTT. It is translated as CASSLWGTGGFSNQPQHF.

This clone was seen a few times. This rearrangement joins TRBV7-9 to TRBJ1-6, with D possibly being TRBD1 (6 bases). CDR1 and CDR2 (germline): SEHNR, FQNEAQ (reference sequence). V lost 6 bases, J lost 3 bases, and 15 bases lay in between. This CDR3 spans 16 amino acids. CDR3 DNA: TGTGCCAGCAGTCAGGGGTCCGGGTTCTATAATTCACCCCTCCACTTT. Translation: CASSQGSGFYNSPLHF.

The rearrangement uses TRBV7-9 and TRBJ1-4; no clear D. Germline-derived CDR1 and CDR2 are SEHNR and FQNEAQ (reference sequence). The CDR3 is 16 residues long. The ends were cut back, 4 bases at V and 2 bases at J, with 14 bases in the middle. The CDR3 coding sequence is TGTGCCAGCAGCTCCCTAGAGGGCGCGACTAATGAAAAACTGTTTTTT. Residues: CASSSLEGATNEKLFF.

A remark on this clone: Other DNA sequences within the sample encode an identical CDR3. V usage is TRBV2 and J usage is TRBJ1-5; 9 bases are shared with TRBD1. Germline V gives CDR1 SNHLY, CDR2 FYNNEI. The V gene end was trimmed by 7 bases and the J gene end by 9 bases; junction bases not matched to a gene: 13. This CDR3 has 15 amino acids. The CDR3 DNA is TGTGCCAGCAAAAATGACAGGGGGGCGGGGCGGCCCCAGCATTTT. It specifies CASKNDRGAGRPQHF.

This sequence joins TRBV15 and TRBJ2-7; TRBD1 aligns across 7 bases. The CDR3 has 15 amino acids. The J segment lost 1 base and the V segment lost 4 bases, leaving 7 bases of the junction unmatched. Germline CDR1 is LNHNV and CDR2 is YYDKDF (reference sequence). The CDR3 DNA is TGTGCCACCAGCAATAACAGACAGGGTTCCTACGAGCAGTACTTC. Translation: CATSNNRQGSYEQYF.

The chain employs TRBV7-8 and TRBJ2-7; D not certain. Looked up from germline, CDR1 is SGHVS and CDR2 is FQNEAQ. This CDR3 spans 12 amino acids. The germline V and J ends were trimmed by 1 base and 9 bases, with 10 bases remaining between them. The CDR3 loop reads CASSLERGRQYF. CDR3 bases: TGTGCCAGCAGCTTAGAGCGCGGCCGGCAGTACTTC.